This paragraph covers one T cell receptor (beta chain) sequence. Its antigen is currently unknown. Fresh 10 ml peripheral blood yielded PBMCs. These data are taken from a study of T cells in Graves' hyperthyroidism and ophthalmopathy. The V and J ends lost 4 bases and 0 bases respectively, with 13 bases between them. Germline V gives CDR1 SQVTM, CDR2 ANQGSEA. The CDR3 has 14 amino acids. Study results and caveats: A 13 V-J model separated ophthalmopathy from stable hyperthyroidism.

Regions amplified from RNA transcripts were the TCR beta CDR3 regions. The TCR CDR3 was amplified in a first-round RT-PCR using the HTBI primer set. Each CDR3 protein is one row after TCRdb ran MiXCR on the multiplex PCR reads. The sample yields about 590,000 distinct CDR3 sequences, approximately 14% seen once. This sequence joins TRBV29-1 and TRBJ2-7; D possibly matches TRBD1 or TRBD2 (5 bases each). This receptor was taken from a woman aged 25 to 45 with Graves' hyperthyroidism. Source material: blood. The CDR3 sequence: CSVAGDRRSYEQYF. In DNA form, the CDR3 reads TGCAGCGTTGCCGGGGACCGCCGCTCCTACGAGCAGTACTTC.